This entry describes one T cell receptor beta chain. Clones were sequenced by immunoSEQ multiplex PCR, and TCRdb holds only the in-frame ones, with some missing. The profile covers about 79,000 clones, with over 80% appearing a single time and 0.4% to 0.6% taken by the ten largest. These data come from a study of T cell changes during pregnancy in multiple sclerosis. This CDR3 is 15 amino acids long. The input for sequencing was CD4+ T cells from peripheral blood mononuclear cells, taken in the second trimester of pregnancy. The receptor was isolated from a female donor with multiple sclerosis, enrolled in a pregnancy study. This rearrangement joins TRBV12-2 to TRBJ2-5; the DNA was not compared with TRBD1, the D call given in the table. TRBV12-2 is given as a pseudogene. The CDR3 loop reads CASRQIRDTQETQYF. The CDR3 nucleotides are TGTGCAAGTCGCCAGATCCGGGACACCCAAGAGACCCAGTACTTC.